This T cell receptor beta chain originates from a study of blood T cell repertoires in COVID-19. Study information: Acute and convalescent COVID-19 specimens originated in the United States, Italy and Spain.

In the authors' workflow: Counts of nucleated cells, estimated from reference gene primer amplification, were obtained. Generated by immunoSEQ multiplex PCR, the TCRdb table keeps only in-frame clones and is missing some. The DNA was the basis for D and trimming; V, J and clone size are from that table. There are approximately 80,000 clones in the sample; around 86% occur only once, and 44% lies in the top ten. Germline V gene data show CDR1 as SGHVS and CDR2 as FQNEAQ. The CDR3 is 15 amino acids. V shed 2 bases, J shed 3 bases, and the junction held 6 bases outside the gene matches. This TCR was recovered from a man aged 80 or over with acute or convalescent COVID-19. The chain employs TRBV7-8 and TRBJ2-7; 8 bases fit TRBD2. The sequencing input was peripheral blood. DNA for the CDR3: TGTGCCAGCAGCTTAAGGGGACTAGGAAGCTACGAGCAGTACTTC. Protein sequence: CASSLRGLGSYEQYF.